In its sample, the clone carrying this TCR beta chain was seen a few times. Its antigen is not identified. This entry comes from a study of CD8 T cells in ankylosing spondylitis. General study results and limits: Characteristic, it appeared, of ankylosing spondylitis blood was a TCR beta motif of several highly homologous variants. Several of the motif variants were reported before in synovial fluid and blood from reactive arthritis. Those disease-linked clones were CD8+; they were also relatively rare in peripheral blood.

The CDR3 extends over 13 amino acids. Germline CDR1 reads DFQATT; CDR2 reads SNEGSKA (reference sequence). For TCR beta, libraries came from quantitative 5'-RACE with molecular barcodes. TCRdb processed the 5' RACE reads anew with MiXCR; each CDR3 protein has one entry. The data contain a few hundred thousand distinct CDR3 sequences, roughly 20% of them singletons. The genes are TRBV20-1 and TRBJ2-1; D is perhaps TRBD2 (5 bases). The sequenced material came from blood, either unsorted or a sorted T cell fraction (not recorded which). This receptor was identified in a female donor with ankylosing spondylitis or in good health (not recorded which). As DNA, the CDR3 is TGCGGCCCTCGTGGGAGCTCCTACAATGAGCAGTTCTTC. Its translation: CGPRGSSYNEQFF.